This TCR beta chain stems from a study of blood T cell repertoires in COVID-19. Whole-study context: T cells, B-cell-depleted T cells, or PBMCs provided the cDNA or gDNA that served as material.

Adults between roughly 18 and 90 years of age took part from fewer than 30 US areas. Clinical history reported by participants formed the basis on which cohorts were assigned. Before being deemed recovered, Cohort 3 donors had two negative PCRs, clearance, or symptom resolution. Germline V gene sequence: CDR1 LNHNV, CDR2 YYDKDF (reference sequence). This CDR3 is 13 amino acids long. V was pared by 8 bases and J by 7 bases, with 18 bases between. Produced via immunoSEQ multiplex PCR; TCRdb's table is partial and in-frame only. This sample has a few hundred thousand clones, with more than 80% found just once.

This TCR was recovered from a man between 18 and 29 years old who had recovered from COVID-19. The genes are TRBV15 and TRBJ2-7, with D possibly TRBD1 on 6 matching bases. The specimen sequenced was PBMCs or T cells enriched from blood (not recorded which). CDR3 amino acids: CATGPDFQGEQYF. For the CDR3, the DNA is TGTGCCACCGGCCCGGACTTCCAGGGGGAGCAGTACTTC. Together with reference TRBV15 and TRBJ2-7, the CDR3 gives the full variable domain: DAMVIQNPRYQVTQFGKPVTLSCSQTLNHNVMYWYQQKSSQAPKLLFHYYDKDFNNEADTPDNFQSRRPNTSFCFLDIRSPGLGDTAMYLCATGPDFQGEQYFGPGTRLTVT.